Listed below are T cell receptor beta chains from one sample, sequenced in a study of human T cells and chemical hapten exposure. From the RACE reads, TCRdb called clonotypes with MiXCR, one entry per CDR3 protein. The data contain 65,000 to 95,000 distinct CDR3 sequences, about an eighth of them singletons. The source was whole blood, collected in connection with sensitization to the hapten diphenylcyclopropenone (DPC). These receptors all stem from a woman aged 55-69 years with alopecia areata. Some clones in this sample may be carry-over from other donors' samples. Each CDR3 is given with its conserved first and last residue. Fields, in order: V gene, clone size, J gene, D gene, CDR3 DNA, CDR3 protein. A D gene is named only where the DNA matches it firmly. A clone size is listed for some rows: how often the clone was seen (once, few, many), or a class if it is expanded.

V gene: TRBV20-1; clone size: many; J gene: TRBJ2-7; D gene: -; CDR3 DNA: TGCAGTGCTAGAGCCGAATGGACAGTCGCCTACGAGCAGTACTTC; CDR3 protein: CSARAEWTVAYEQYF
V gene: TRBV5-1; clone size: many; J gene: TRBJ2-7; D gene: -; CDR3 DNA: TGCGCCAGCAGAATTACTAGCTACGAGCAGTACTTC; CDR3 protein: CASRITSYEQYF
V gene: TRBV6-6; clone size: many; J gene: TRBJ2-4; D gene: -; CDR3 DNA: TGTGCCACCACCTTTCGGGTTAAAAACATTCAGTACTTC; CDR3 protein: CATTFRVKNIQYF
V gene: TRBV5-6; clone size: -; J gene: TRBJ1-2; D gene: TRBD1; CDR3 DNA: TGTGCCAGCAGCTCGACAGGGGGCGCTAACTATGGCTACACCTTC; CDR3 protein: CASSSTGGANYGYTF
V gene: TRBV5-1; clone size: few; J gene: TRBJ1-1; D gene: TRBD1; CDR3 DNA: TGCGCCAGCAGCTTTCGGGAACAGGGGGTTTACACTGAAGCTTTCTTT; CDR3 protein: CASSFREQGVYTEAFF
V gene: TRBV7-6; clone size: few; J gene: TRBJ2-7; D gene: -; CDR3 DNA: TGTGCCAGCAGCCCTACGGCCCTGACGGGCGAGCAGTACTTC; CDR3 protein: CASSPTALTGEQYF
V gene: TRBV11-2; clone size: few; J gene: TRBJ2-7; D gene: TRBD1; CDR3 DNA: TGTGCCAGCAGCTCTACAGGGGCCGAGCAGTACTTC; CDR3 protein: CASSSTGAEQYF
V gene: TRBV6-4; clone size: few; J gene: TRBJ1-1; D gene: -; CDR3 DNA: TGTGCCAGCAGTGACTCTGGCAGGGGCACTGAAGCTTTCTTT; CDR3 protein: CASSDSGRGTEAFF
V gene: TRBV9; clone size: few; J gene: TRBJ2-3; D gene: -; CDR3 DNA: TGTGCCAGCAGCGTAGGAATTGGGGGGGCAGGAGTGGCAGATACGCAGTATTTT; CDR3 protein: CASSVGIGGAGVADTQYF
V gene: TRBV20-1; clone size: many; J gene: TRBJ2-7; D gene: -; CDR3 DNA: TGCAGCTTGGACGGCCCAACCTACGAGCAGTACTTC; CDR3 protein: CSLDGPTYEQYF